This is a list of T cell receptor beta chains from one sample in a study of cytomegalovirus exposure and HLA in healthy donors. Only in-frame clones appear in the TCRdb table, and some are missing; sequencing was by immunoSEQ multiplex PCR. The table lists 85,000 to 120,000 clones, roughly 76% of them singletons. The specimen was PBMCs. The receptors originated from a woman aged 45-65 years in good health and CMV-seropositive. CDR3s include the opening cysteine and the closing phenylalanine or tryptophan. A D gene is named only where the DNA matches it firmly. Some rows have no size entry. The others give once, few or many, or a class for an expanded clone.

d_gene: -; j_gene: TRBJ2-1; abundance: -; v_gene: TRBV7-9; CDR3aa: CASSKSRTQYNEQFF; CDR3nt: TGTGCCAGCAGCAAAAGTCGGACACAATACAATGAGCAGTTCTTC
d_gene: TRBD2; j_gene: TRBJ2-1; abundance: -; v_gene: TRBV7-2; CDR3aa: CASSPGGGQYNEQFF; CDR3nt: TGTGCCAGCAGCCCTGGCGGGGGTCAGTACAATGAGCAGTTCTTC
d_gene: TRBD2; j_gene: TRBJ2-7; abundance: once; v_gene: TRBV11-2; CDR3aa: CASSLVAAGGLYEQYF; CDR3nt: TGTGCCAGCAGCTTAGTGGCAGCGGGGGGATTATACGAGCAGTACTTC
d_gene: TRBD2; j_gene: TRBJ2-5; abundance: -; v_gene: TRBV10-2; CDR3aa: CASSGSGQYQETQYF; CDR3nt: TGCGCCAGCAGTGGTAGCGGGCAGTACCAAGAGACCCAGTACTTC
d_gene: TRBD1; j_gene: TRBJ2-5; abundance: -; v_gene: TRBV6-5; CDR3aa: CASSKGQRNQETQYF; CDR3nt: TGTGCCAGCAGTAAGGGACAGCGGAACCAAGAGACCCAGTACTTC
d_gene: TRBD1; j_gene: TRBJ1-1; abundance: few; v_gene: TRBV25-1; CDR3aa: CASSNPGTGTTEAFF; CDR3nt: TGTGCCAGCAGTAATCCCGGGACAGGGACCACTGAAGCTTTCTTT
d_gene: -; j_gene: TRBJ1-5; abundance: -; v_gene: TRBV28; CDR3aa: CASRAEWRTPQHF; CDR3nt: TGTGCCAGCAGGGCGGAGTGGAGGACGCCCCAGCATTTT
d_gene: TRBD1; j_gene: TRBJ2-2; abundance: -; v_gene: TRBV5-1; CDR3aa: CASSLGDRVVGELFF; CDR3nt: TGCGCCAGCAGCTTGGGGGACAGGGTTGTCGGGGAGCTGTTTTTT
d_gene: TRBD1; j_gene: TRBJ2-5; abundance: -; v_gene: TRBV28; CDR3aa: CASNERGRSAEQYF; CDR3nt: TGTGCCAGCAACGAGAGGGGGCGCTCTGCGGAGCAGTACTTC
d_gene: -; j_gene: TRBJ2-2; abundance: -; v_gene: TRBV27; CDR3aa: CASSTSWNTGELFF; CDR3nt: TGTGCCAGCAGTACAAGTTGGAACACCGGGGAGCTGTTTTTT
d_gene: -; j_gene: TRBJ2-1; abundance: -; v_gene: TRBV27; CDR3aa: CASSRSDEQFF; CDR3nt: TGTGCCAGCAGCCGGAGCGATGAGCAGTTCTTC
d_gene: TRBD1; j_gene: TRBJ1-2; abundance: -; v_gene: TRBV29-1; CDR3aa: CSARDRTSSNYGYTF; CDR3nt: TGCAGCGCAAGGGACAGGACGTCTTCTAACTATGGCTACACCTTC
d_gene: TRBD2; j_gene: TRBJ2-3; abundance: -; v_gene: TRBV18; CDR3aa: CASSFPGLAKADTQYF; CDR3nt: TGTGCCAGCTCGTTCCCGGGACTAGCGAAAGCAGATACGCAGTATTTT
d_gene: TRBD1; j_gene: TRBJ1-4; abundance: -; v_gene: TRBV7-9; CDR3aa: CASSPTWTGVLEKLFF; CDR3nt: TGTGCCAGCAGCCCAACCTGGACAGGGGTTCTAGAAAAACTGTTTTTT
d_gene: TRBD1; j_gene: TRBJ1-1; abundance: -; v_gene: TRBV28; CDR3aa: CASSSTGAPMNTEAFF; CDR3nt: TGTGCCAGCAGTTCAACAGGGGCCCCGATGAACACTGAAGCTTTCTTT
d_gene: -; j_gene: TRBJ1-1; abundance: -; v_gene: TRBV18; CDR3aa: CASSPGSNRQVAEAFF; CDR3nt: TGTGCCAGCTCACCCGGTTCTAACAGACAGGTGGCTGAAGCTTTCTTT
d_gene: TRBD1; j_gene: TRBJ2-3; abundance: -; v_gene: TRBV6-5; CDR3aa: CASSSPGQGTDTQYF; CDR3nt: TGTGCCAGCAGTTCTCCGGGACAGGGCACAGATACGCAGTATTTT
d_gene: -; j_gene: TRBJ1-6; abundance: once; v_gene: TRBV5-1; CDR3aa: CASSESRGSNSPLHF; CDR3nt: TGCGCCAGCAGCGAATCTAGGGGGTCTAATTCACCCCTCCACTTT
d_gene: -; j_gene: TRBJ2-5; abundance: -; v_gene: TRBV5-6; CDR3aa: CASSLGARLNQETQYF; CDR3nt: TGTGCCAGCAGCTTGGGAGCTCGGTTGAACCAAGAGACCCAGTACTTC
d_gene: -; j_gene: TRBJ1-1; abundance: -; v_gene: TRBV18; CDR3aa: CASSPAGGDGLEAFF; CDR3nt: TGTGCCAGCTCACCTGCTGGGGGCGACGGACTCGAAGCTTTCTTT
d_gene: -; j_gene: TRBJ1-1; abundance: few; v_gene: TRBV5-1; CDR3aa: CASSPQGRGGAFF; CDR3nt: TGCGCCAGCAGCCCTCAGGGGCGGGGGGGGGCTTTCTTT
d_gene: TRBD1; j_gene: TRBJ1-2; abundance: -; v_gene: TRBV27; CDR3aa: CASSEQGAKPRLYGYTF; CDR3nt: TGTGCCAGCAGTGAACAGGGGGCTAAACCGAGACTATATGGCTACACCTTC
d_gene: TRBD2; j_gene: TRBJ2-3; abundance: -; v_gene: TRBV28; CDR3aa: CASSSRPGLAGATTDTQYF; CDR3nt: TGTGCCAGCAGTTCCCGACCTGGACTAGCGGGGGCCACCACAGATACGCAGTATTTT
d_gene: -; j_gene: TRBJ1-6; abundance: -; v_gene: TRBV5-6; CDR3aa: CASSAPGWNSPLHF; CDR3nt: TGTGCCAGCAGCGCACCAGGGTGGAATTCACCCCTCCACTTT
d_gene: TRBD1; j_gene: TRBJ1-6; abundance: -; v_gene: TRBV30; CDR3aa: CAWSRDRGGSPLHF; CDR3nt: TGTGCCTGGAGTCGTGACAGGGGAGGTTCACCCCTCCACTTT
d_gene: -; j_gene: TRBJ1-1; abundance: -; v_gene: TRBV5-1; CDR3aa: CASSLQAGNTEAFF; CDR3nt: TGCGCCAGCAGCTTGCAAGCAGGGAACACTGAAGCTTTCTTT
d_gene: TRBD1; j_gene: TRBJ2-3; abundance: -; v_gene: TRBV27; CDR3aa: CASNRHRGLGDTQYF; CDR3nt: TGTGCCAGCAATCGGCACAGGGGGCTTGGAGATACGCAGTATTTT
d_gene: TRBD1; j_gene: TRBJ1-1; abundance: -; v_gene: TRBV19; CDR3aa: CASSTRGQGVEAFF; CDR3nt: TGTGCCAGTAGTACCCGAGGACAGGGTGTCGAAGCTTTCTTT
d_gene: TRBD1; j_gene: TRBJ1-6; abundance: few; v_gene: TRBV28; CDR3aa: CASSGQVVNSPLHF; CDR3nt: TGTGCCAGCAGTGGACAGGTCGTCAATTCACCCCTCCACTTT
d_gene: TRBD1; j_gene: TRBJ1-2; abundance: -; v_gene: TRBV27; CDR3aa: CASSLWTGTGGAGGYTF; CDR3nt: TGTGCCAGCAGTTTATGGACAGGGACAGGGGGCGCGGGTGGCTACACCTTC
d_gene: -; j_gene: TRBJ1-2; abundance: few; v_gene: TRBV4-2; CDR3aa: CASNDMTGRWGYTF; CDR3nt: TGTGCCAGCAACGACATGACAGGCCGATGGGGCTACACCTTC
d_gene: -; j_gene: TRBJ2-2; abundance: -; v_gene: TRBV9; CDR3aa: CASSVVPTGNTGELFF; CDR3nt: TGTGCCAGCAGCGTAGTCCCGACAGGGAACACCGGGGAGCTGTTTTTT
d_gene: -; j_gene: TRBJ1-3; abundance: -; v_gene: TRBV5-6; CDR3aa: CASSLYAPSSGNTIYF; CDR3nt: TGTGCCAGCAGCTTGTACGCGCCAAGCTCTGGAAACACCATATATTTT
d_gene: TRBD2; j_gene: TRBJ2-7; abundance: -; v_gene: TRBV18; CDR3aa: CASSPKALAASYEQYF; CDR3nt: TGTGCCAGCTCACCAAAAGCACTAGCGGCATCCTACGAGCAGTACTTC
d_gene: -; j_gene: TRBJ2-1; abundance: -; v_gene: TRBV25-1; CDR3aa: CASSRLGNEQFF; CDR3nt: TGTGCCAGCAGCAGACTAGGGAATGAGCAGTTCTTC
d_gene: TRBD2; j_gene: TRBJ2-2; abundance: -; v_gene: TRBV27; CDR3aa: CASRGGRGTGELFF; CDR3nt: TGTGCCAGCAGGGGGGGGAGGGGTACCGGGGAGCTGTTTTTT
d_gene: -; j_gene: TRBJ2-2; abundance: once; v_gene: TRBV27; CDR3aa: CASSRTPNTGELFF; CDR3nt: TGTGCCAGCAGTAGGACACCAAACACCGGGGAGCTGTTTTTT
d_gene: -; j_gene: TRBJ1-4; abundance: few; v_gene: TRBV7-9; CDR3aa: CASSLSVENEKLFF; CDR3nt: TGTGCCAGCAGCTTAAGCGTAGAAAATGAAAAACTGTTTTTT
d_gene: -; j_gene: TRBJ1-5; abundance: -; v_gene: TRBV7-9; CDR3aa: CASSPDGIQPQHF; CDR3nt: TGTGCCAGCAGCCCGGACGGGATCCAGCCCCAGCATTTT
d_gene: -; j_gene: TRBJ2-2; abundance: -; v_gene: TRBV7-2; CDR3aa: CASSLVASSNTGELFF; CDR3nt: TGTGCCAGCAGCTTAGTGGCCAGTTCGAACACCGGGGAGCTGTTTTTT
d_gene: TRBD2; j_gene: TRBJ2-1; abundance: -; v_gene: TRBV6-5; CDR3aa: CASTQGLATDEQFF; CDR3nt: TGTGCCAGCACCCAGGGACTAGCCACGGATGAGCAGTTCTTC
d_gene: TRBD1; j_gene: TRBJ1-6; abundance: -; v_gene: TRBV28; CDR3aa: CASSSGQGGSPLHF; CDR3nt: TGTGCCAGCAGCTCCGGACAGGGGGGATCACCCCTCCACTTT
d_gene: -; j_gene: TRBJ2-2; abundance: -; v_gene: TRBV6-1; CDR3aa: CASSESPTVWIGELFF; CDR3nt: TGTGCCAGCAGTGAATCACCGACTGTGTGGATCGGGGAGCTGTTTTTT
d_gene: TRBD1; j_gene: TRBJ2-7; abundance: -; v_gene: TRBV11-2; CDR3aa: CASSLETGALSYEQYF; CDR3nt: TGTGCCAGCAGCTTAGAGACAGGGGCCCTATCCTACGAGCAGTACTTC
d_gene: -; j_gene: TRBJ2-3; abundance: -; v_gene: TRBV4-3; CDR3aa: CASSSQVGTITDTQYF; CDR3nt: TGCGCCAGCTCGAGTCAGGTTGGCACAATCACAGATACGCAGTATTTT
d_gene: TRBD1; j_gene: TRBJ2-7; abundance: -; v_gene: TRBV27; CDR3aa: CASSAWDRWYEQYF; CDR3nt: TGTGCCAGCAGTGCCTGGGACAGGTGGTACGAGCAGTACTTC
d_gene: -; j_gene: TRBJ2-7; abundance: -; v_gene: TRBV4-2; CDR3aa: CASSPGRKRTSLHDRERGYEQYF; CDR3nt: TGTGCCAGCAGCCCCGGGAGAAAAAGGACTTCCCTCCACGACAGGGAACGAGGCTACGAGCAGTACTTC
d_gene: -; j_gene: TRBJ2-2; abundance: -; v_gene: TRBV2; CDR3aa: CASSVVSHTGELFF; CDR3nt: TGTGCCAGCAGTGTAGTGTCCCACACCGGGGAGCTGTTTTTT
d_gene: TRBD2; j_gene: TRBJ2-3; abundance: -; v_gene: TRBV5-1; CDR3aa: CASSLLAGGARGTDTQYF; CDR3nt: TGCGCCAGCAGCTTACTAGCGGGGGGGGCGAGGGGCACAGATACGCAGTATTTT
d_gene: -; j_gene: TRBJ2-7; abundance: -; v_gene: TRBV7-2; CDR3aa: CASSLHLGGAEQYF; CDR3nt: TGTGCCAGCAGCTTACACTTAGGGGGGGCCGAGCAGTACTTC
d_gene: TRBD1; j_gene: TRBJ1-2; abundance: -; v_gene: TRBV28; CDR3aa: CASITGGLKYGYTF; CDR3nt: TGTGCCAGCATCACAGGGGGTCTTAAATATGGCTACACCTTC